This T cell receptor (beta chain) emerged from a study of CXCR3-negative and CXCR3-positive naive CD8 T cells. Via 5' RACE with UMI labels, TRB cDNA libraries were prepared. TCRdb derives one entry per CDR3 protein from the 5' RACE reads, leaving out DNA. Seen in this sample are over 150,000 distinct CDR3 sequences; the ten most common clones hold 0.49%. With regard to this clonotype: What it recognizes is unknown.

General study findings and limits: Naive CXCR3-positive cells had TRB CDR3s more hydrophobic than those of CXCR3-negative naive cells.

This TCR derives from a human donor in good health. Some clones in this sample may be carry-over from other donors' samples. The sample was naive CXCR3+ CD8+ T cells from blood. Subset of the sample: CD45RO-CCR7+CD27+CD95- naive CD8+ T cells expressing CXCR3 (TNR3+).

Here the CDR3 reads CASSQGQALYGYTF. The chain links TRBV3-1 to TRBJ1-2; the D call of TRBD1 rests on TCRdb alone, since no DNA is present to check it. CDR1 is LGHDT, CDR2 YNNKEL, per germline (reference sequence). The CDR3 contains 14 residues.